Many counts were recorded for the clone carrying this T cell receptor beta chain. Its target is unknown. The ends were cut back, 1 base at V and 3 bases at J, with 12 bases in the middle. CDR3 length equals 15 residues. Germline V lookup: CDR1 LGHDT, CDR2 YNNKEL (reference sequence). This sample stems from a study of naive and memory T cell subsets. Broader study findings: Naive repertoires, especially CD8, held a few larger clonotypes, possibly memory cells re-expressing CD45RA.

The beta constant-region primer was an equimolar mix of two oligonucleotides covering TRBC1 and TRBC2. The ligated cDNA underwent four PCR rounds using SP2 and nested alpha and beta constant-region primers. The cDNA 3' end received a ligated single-stranded oligonucleotide carrying the SP2 primer and a 12-nucleotide UMI. TCRdb independently ran MiXCR on the UMI-ligation and nested PCR reads; one entry per CDR3 protein. The sample lists more than 95,000 distinct CDR3 sequences, around 15% seen once, with around 2.8% in the top ten. The source material was naive CD8+ T cells from blood. The V and J genes are TRBV3-1 and TRBJ2-5; D not resolved. This clonotype originated in a human donor in good health. This CDR3 reads CASSQAGAVEETQYF. The CDR3 DNA is TGTGCCAGCAGCCAAGCCGGCGCGGTTGAAGAGACCCAGTACTTC.